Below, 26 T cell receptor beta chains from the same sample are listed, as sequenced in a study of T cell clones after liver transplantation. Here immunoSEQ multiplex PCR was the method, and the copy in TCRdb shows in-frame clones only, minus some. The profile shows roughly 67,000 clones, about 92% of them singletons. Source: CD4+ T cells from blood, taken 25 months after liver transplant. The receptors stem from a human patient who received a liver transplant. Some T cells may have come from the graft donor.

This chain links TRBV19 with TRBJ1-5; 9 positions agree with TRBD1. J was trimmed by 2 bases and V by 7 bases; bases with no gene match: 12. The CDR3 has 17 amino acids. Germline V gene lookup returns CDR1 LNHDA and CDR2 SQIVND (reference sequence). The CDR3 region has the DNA TGTGCCAGTAACCTTTGGACAGGGGATGGGCGCAATCAGCCCCAGCATTTT. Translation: CASNLWTGDGRNQPQHF.

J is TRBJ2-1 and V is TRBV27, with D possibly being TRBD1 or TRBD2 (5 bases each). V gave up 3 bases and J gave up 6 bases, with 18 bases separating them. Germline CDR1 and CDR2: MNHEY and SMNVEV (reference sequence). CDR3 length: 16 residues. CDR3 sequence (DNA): TGTGCCAGCAGTTTTCTTTCGCCACGAGGGGCCAATGAGCAGTTCTTC. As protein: CASSFLSPRGANEQFF.

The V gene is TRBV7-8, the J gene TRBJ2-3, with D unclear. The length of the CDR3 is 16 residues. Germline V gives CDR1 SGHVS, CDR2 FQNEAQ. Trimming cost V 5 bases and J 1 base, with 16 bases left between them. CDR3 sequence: CASSLRASLGTDTQYF. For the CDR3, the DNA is TGTGCCAGCAGCCTCCGGGCCTCCCTGGGCACAGATACGCAGTATTTT.

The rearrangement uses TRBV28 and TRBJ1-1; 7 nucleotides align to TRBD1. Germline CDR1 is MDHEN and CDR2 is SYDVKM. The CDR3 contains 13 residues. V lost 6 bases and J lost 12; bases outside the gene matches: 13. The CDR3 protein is CASRDAGQPTPFF. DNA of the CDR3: TGTGCCAGCAGAGACGCGGGACAGCCTACGCCTTTCTTT.

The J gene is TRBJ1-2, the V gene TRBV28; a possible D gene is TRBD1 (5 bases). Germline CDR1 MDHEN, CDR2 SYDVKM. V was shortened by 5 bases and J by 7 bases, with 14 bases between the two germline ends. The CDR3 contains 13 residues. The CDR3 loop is CASSRIGGGGYTF. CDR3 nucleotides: TGTGCCAGCAGTAGAATCGGCGGGGGTGGCTACACCTTC.

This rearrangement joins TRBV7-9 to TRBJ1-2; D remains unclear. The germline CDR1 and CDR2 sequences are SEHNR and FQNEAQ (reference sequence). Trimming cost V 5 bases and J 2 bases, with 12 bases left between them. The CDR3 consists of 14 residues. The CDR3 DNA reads TGTGCCAGCAGCCATCAGACCCTCAACTATGGCTACACCTTC. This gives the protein CASSHQTLNYGYTF.

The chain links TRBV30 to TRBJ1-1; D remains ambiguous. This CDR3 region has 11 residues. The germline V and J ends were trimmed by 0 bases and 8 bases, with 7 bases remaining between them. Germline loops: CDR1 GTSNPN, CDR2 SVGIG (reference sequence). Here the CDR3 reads CAWSVQYEAFF. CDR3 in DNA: TGTGCCTGGAGTGTACAGTACGAAGCTTTCTTT.

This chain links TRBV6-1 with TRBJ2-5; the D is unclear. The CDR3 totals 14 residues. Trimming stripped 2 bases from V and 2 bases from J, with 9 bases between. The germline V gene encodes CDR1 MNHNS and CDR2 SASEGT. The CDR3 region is CASSESAAQETQYF. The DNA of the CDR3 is TGTGCCAGCAGTGAATCGGCAGCTCAAGAGACCCAGTACTTC.

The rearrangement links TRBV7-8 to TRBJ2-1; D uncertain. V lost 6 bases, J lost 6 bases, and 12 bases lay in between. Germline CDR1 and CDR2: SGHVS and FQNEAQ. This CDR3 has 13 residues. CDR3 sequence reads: CASRDQPINEQFF. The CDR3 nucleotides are TGTGCCAGCAGGGACCAGCCTATCAATGAGCAGTTCTTC.

For the CDR3, the DNA is TGTGCCAGCAGCCAAGTCCGAGAGACTGTCAATGAGCAGTTCTTC. It translates to CASSQVRETVNEQFF. The genes are TRBV4-2 and TRBJ2-1; D is unresolved. From germline, CDR1 is LGHNA and CDR2 YNFKEQ. Trimming removed 1 base at V and 6 bases at J, with 13 bases between. There are 15 residues in the CDR3.

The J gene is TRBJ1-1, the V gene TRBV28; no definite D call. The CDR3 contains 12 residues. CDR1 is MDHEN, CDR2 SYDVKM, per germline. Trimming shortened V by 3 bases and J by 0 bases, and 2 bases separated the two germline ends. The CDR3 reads CASSFMNTEAFF. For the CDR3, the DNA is TGTGCCAGCAGTTTTATGAACACTGAAGCTTTCTTT.

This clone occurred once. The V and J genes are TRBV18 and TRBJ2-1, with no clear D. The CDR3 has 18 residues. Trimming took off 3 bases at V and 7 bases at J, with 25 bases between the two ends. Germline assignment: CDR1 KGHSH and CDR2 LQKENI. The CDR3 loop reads CASSPAWAPALPGNEQFF. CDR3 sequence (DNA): TGTGCCAGCTCACCGGCGTGGGCACCCGCCTTGCCCGGGAATGAGCAGTTCTTC.

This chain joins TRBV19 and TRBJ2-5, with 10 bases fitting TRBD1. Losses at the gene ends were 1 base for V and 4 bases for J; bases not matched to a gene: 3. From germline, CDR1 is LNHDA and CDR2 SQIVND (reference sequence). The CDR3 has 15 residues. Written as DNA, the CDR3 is TGTGCCAGTAGTATAGCGGGACAGGGGCGAGAGACCCAGTACTTC. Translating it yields CASSIAGQGRETQYF.

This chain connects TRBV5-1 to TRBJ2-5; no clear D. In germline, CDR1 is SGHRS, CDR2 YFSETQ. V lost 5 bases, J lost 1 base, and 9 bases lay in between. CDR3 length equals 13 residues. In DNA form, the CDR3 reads TGCGCCAGCAGAGGAAGTAGCCAAGAGACCCAGTACTTC. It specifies CASRGSSQETQYF.

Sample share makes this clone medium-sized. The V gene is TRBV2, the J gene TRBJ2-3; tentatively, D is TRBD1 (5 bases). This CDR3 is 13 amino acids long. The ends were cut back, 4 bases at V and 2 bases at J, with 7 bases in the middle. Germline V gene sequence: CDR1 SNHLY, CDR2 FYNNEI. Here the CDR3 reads CASSGQITDTQYF. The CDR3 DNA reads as TGTGCCAGCAGTGGACAGATCACAGATACGCAGTATTTT.

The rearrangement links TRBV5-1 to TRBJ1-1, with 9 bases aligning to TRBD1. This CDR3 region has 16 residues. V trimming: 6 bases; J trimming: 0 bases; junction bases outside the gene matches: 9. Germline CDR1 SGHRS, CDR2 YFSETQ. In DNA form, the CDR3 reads TGCGCCAGCATGCCGGGACAGGGTTTGATGAACACTGAAGCTTTCTTT. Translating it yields CASMPGQGLMNTEAFF.

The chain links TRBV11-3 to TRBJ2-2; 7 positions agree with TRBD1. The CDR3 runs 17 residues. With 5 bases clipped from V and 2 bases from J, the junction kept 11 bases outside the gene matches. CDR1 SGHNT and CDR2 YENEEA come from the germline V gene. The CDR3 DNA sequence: TGTGCCAGCAGCCGCCCAGTAGGGGGCGAAAACACCGGGGAGCTGTTTTTT. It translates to CASSRPVGGENTGELFF.

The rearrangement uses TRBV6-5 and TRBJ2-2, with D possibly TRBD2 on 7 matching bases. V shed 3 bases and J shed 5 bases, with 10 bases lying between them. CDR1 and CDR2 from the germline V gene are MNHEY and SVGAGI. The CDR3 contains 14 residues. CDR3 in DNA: TGTGCCAGCAGTTATGGGGGGGCAACCGGGGAGCTGTTTTTT. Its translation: CASSYGGATGELFF.

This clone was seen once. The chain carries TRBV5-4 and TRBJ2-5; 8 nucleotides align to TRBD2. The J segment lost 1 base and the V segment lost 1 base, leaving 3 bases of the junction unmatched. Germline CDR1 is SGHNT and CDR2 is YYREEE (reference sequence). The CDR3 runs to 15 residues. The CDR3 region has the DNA TGTGCCAGCAGCTTGACTGCGGGAGGCCAAGAGACCCAGTACTTC. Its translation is CASSLTAGGQETQYF.

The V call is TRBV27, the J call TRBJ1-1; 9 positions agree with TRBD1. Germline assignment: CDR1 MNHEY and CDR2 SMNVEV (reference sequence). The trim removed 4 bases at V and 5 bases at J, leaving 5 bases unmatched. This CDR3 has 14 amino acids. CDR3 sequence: CASSSTGGMTEAFF. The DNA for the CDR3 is TGTGCCAGCAGTTCGACAGGGGGTATGACTGAAGCTTTCTTT.

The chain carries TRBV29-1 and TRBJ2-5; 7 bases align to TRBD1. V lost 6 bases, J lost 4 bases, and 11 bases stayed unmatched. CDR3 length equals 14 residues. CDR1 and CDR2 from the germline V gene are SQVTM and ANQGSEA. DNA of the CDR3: TGCAGCGTCACGCACCACAGGGGTGTAGAGACCCAGTACTTC. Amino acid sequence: CSVTHHRGVETQYF.

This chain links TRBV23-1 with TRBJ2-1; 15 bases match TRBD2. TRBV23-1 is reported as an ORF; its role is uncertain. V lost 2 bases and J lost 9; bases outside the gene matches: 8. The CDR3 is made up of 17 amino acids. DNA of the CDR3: TGCGCCAGCAGTCAAGCTTGGACTAGCGGGGGGGCTGTTGAGCAGTTCTTC. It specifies CASSQAWTSGGAVEQFF.

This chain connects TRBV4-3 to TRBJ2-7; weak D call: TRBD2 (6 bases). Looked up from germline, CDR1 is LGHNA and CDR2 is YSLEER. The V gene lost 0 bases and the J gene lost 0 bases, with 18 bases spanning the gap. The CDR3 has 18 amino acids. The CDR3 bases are TGCGCCAGCAGCCAAGATCCAACCCTCCGGGAGTGCTCCTACGAGCAGTACTTC. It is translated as CASSQDPTLRECSYEQYF.

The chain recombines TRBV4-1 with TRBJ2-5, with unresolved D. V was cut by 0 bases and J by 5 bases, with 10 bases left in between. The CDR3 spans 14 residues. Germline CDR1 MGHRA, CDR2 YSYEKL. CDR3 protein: CASSQDRDLETQYF. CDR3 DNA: TGCGCCAGCAGCCAAGATAGGGATCTGGAGACCCAGTACTTC.

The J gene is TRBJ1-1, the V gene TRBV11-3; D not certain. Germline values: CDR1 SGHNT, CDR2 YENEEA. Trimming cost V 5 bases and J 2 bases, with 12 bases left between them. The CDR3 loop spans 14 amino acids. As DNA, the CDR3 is TGTGCCAGCAGCGCCGGTCCGACTAACACTGAAGCTTTCTTT. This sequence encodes CASSAGPTNTEAFF.

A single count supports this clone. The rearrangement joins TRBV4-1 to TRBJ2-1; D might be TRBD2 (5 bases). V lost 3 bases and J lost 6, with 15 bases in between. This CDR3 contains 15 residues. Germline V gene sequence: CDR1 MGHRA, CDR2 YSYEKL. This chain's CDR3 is CASSQPTRSANEQFF. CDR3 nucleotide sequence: TGCGCCAGCAGCCAGCCCACTAGATCGGCCAATGAGCAGTTCTTC.